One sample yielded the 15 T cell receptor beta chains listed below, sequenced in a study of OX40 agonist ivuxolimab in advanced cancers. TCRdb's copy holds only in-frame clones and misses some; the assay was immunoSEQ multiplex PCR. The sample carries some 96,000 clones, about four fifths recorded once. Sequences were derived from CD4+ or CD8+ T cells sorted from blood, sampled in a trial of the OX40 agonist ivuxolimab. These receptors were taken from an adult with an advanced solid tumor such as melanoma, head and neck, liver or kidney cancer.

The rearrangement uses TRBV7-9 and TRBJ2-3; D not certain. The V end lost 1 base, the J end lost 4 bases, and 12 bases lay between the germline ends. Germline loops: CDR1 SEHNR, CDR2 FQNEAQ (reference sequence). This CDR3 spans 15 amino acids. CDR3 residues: CASSLVGSGADTQYF. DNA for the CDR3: TGTGCCAGCAGCTTAGTCGGCTCTGGGGCAGATACGCAGTATTTT. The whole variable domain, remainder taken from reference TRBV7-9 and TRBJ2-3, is DTGVSQNPRHKITKRGQNVTFRCDPISEHNRLYWYRQTLGQGPEFLTYFQNEAQLEKSRLLSDRFSAERPKGSFSTLEIQRTEQGDSAMYLCASSLVGSGADTQYFGPGTRLTVL.

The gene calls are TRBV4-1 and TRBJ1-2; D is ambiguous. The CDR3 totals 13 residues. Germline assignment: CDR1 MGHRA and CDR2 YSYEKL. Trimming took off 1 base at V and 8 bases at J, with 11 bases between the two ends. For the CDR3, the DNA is TGCGCCAGCAGCCAAGGAGGAGACTGGGGCTACACCTTC. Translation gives CASSQGGDWGYTF.

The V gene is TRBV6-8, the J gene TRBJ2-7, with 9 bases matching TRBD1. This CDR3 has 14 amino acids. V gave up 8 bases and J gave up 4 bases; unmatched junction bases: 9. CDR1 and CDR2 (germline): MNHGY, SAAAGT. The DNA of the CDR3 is TGTGCCAGCTCGGGGGACAGGGCATGGTACGAGCAGTACTTC. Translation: CASSGDRAWYEQYF.

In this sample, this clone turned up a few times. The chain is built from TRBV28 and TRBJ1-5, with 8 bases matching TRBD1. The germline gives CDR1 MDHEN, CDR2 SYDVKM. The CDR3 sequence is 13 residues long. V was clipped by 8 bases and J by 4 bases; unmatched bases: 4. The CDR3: CASQDRANQPQHF. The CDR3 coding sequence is TGTGCCAGCCAGGACAGGGCGAATCAGCCCCAGCATTTT.

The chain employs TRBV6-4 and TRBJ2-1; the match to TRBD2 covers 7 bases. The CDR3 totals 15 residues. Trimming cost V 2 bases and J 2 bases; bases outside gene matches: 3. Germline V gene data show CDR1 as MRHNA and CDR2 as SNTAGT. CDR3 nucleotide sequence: TGTGCCAGCAGTGACGGGCTAGCGGCCTACAATGAGCAGTTCTTC. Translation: CASSDGLAAYNEQFF.

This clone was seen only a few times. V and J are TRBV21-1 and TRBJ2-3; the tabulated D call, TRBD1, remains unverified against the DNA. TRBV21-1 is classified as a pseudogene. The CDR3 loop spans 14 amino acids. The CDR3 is CASVKGESTDTQYF. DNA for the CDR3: TGTGCCAGCGTTAAGGGGGAGTCCACAGATACGCAGTATTTT.

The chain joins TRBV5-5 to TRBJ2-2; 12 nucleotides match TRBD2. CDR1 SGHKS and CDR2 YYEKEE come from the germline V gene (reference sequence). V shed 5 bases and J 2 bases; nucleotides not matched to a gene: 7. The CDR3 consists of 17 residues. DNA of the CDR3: TGTGCCAGCAGTCTCGGACTAGCGGGGTCCAACACCGGGGAGCTGTTTTTT. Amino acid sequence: CASSLGLAGSNTGELFF.

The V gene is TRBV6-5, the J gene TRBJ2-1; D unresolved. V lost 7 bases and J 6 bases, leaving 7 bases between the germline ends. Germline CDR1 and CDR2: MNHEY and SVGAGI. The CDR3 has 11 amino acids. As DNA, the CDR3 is TGTGCCAGCAAGCTGACCAATGAGCAGTTCTTC. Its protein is CASKLTNEQFF.

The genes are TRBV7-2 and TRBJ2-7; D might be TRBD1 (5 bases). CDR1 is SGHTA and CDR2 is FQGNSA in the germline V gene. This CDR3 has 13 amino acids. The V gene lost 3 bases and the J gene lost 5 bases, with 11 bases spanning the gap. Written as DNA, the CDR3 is TGTGCCAGCAGCTTTGGGGCCGAGGACGAGCAGTACTTC. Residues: CASSFGAEDEQYF.

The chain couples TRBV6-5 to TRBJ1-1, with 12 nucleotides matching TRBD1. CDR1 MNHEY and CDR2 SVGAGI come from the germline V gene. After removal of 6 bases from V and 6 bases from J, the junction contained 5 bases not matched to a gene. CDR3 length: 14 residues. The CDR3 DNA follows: TGTGCCAGCAGCAGGGGACAGGGGGCCGCTGAAGCTTTCTTT. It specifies CASSRGQGAAEAFF.

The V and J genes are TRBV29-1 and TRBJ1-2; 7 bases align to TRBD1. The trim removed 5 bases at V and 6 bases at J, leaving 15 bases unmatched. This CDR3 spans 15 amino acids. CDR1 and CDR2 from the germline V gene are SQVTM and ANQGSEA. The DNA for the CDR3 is TGCAGCGTTCCGAAGGGGCCCGACAGGGCCCATGGCTACACCTTC. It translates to CSVPKGPDRAHGYTF. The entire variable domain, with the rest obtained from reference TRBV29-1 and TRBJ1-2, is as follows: SAVISQKPSRDICQRGTSLTIQCQVDSQVTMMFWYRQQPGQSLTLIATANQGSEATYESGFVIDKFPISRPNLTFSTLTVSNMSPEDSSIYLCSVPKGPDRAHGYTFGSGTRLTVV.

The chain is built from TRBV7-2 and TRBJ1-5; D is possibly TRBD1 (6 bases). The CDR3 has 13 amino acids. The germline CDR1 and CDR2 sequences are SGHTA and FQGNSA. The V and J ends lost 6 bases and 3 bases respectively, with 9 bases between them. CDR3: CASSWGHNQPQHF. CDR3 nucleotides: TGTGCCAGCAGTTGGGGGCACAATCAGCCCCAGCATTTT. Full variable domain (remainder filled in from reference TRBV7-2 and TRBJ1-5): GAGVSQSPSNKVTEKGKDVELRCDPISGHTALYWYRQSLGQGLEFLIYFQGNSAPDKSGLPSDRFSAERTGGSVSTLTIQRTQQEDSAVYLCASSWGHNQPQHFGDGTRLSIL.

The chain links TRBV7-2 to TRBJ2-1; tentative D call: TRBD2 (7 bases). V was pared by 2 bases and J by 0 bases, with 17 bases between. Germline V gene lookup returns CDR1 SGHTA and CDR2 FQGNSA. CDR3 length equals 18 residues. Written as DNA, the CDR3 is TGTGCCAGCAGCTTATCGGGTAGGGGGGGCGGCTCCTACAATGAGCAGTTCTTC. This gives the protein CASSLSGRGGGSYNEQFF.

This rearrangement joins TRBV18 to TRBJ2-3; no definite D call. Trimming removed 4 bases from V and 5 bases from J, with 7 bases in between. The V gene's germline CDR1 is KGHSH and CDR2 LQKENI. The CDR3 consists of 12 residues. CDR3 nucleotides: TGTGCCAGCTCACGTCTAGGAGATACGCAGTATTTT. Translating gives CASSRLGDTQYF.

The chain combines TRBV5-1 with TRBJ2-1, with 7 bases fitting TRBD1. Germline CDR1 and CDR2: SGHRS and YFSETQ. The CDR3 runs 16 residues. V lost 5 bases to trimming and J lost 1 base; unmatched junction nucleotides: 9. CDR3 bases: TGCGCCAGCAGACTGGGACAGACATATTCCTACAATGAGCAGTTCTTC. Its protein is CASRLGQTYSYNEQFF.